These 4 T cell receptor beta chains came from one sample sequenced in a study of blood T cell repertoires in COVID-19. Assay used: immunoSEQ multiplex PCR; TCRdb lists only in-frame clones, some missing. Of about 230,000 clones in the sample, about 84% were seen once. Sequenced input: peripheral blood. These receptors all come from a woman at least 80 years old with acute or convalescent COVID-19.

The chain couples TRBV7-5 to TRBJ2-4; no check of the table's D call, TRBD2, against the DNA was made. TRBV7-5 is a documented pseudogene. The CDR3 loop spans 18 amino acids. The CDR3 reads CVRSPRPPGLLAKNIQYF. In DNA form, the CDR3 reads TGTGTCAGAAGCCCCAGACCACCGGGACTCCTAGCCAAAAACATTCAGTACTTC.

The J gene is TRBJ1-1, the V gene TRBV15, with D maybe TRBD1 (6 bases). V was shortened by 2 bases and J by 1 base, with 11 bases between the two germline ends. Germline CDR1 and CDR2: LNHNV and YYDKDF (reference sequence). The CDR3 totals 15 residues. CDR3 sequence (DNA): TGTGCCACCAGCAGAATAACAGGGCCGAACACTGAAGCTTTCTTT. Its translation is CATSRITGPNTEAFF.

This chain joins TRBV6-5 and TRBJ1-1; maybe TRBD1 (5 bases). The CDR3 sequence is 16 residues long. Germline V gene lookup returns CDR1 MNHEY and CDR2 SVGAGI. V lost 2 bases to trimming and J lost 0 bases, with 13 bases between them. The CDR3 region has the DNA TGTGCCAGCAGTTACCTGGGCGCAGGGATGAACACTGAAGCTTTCTTT. As protein: CASSYLGAGMNTEAFF.

The genes are TRBV5-1 and TRBJ1-5; 8 bases align to TRBD1. The germline CDR1 and CDR2 sequences are SGHRS and YFSETQ. Trimming took 3 bases from V and 0 from J; bases not matched to a gene: 2. CDR3 length equals 15 residues. The CDR3 nucleotides read TGCGCCAGCAGCTCGACAGGGGATAGCAATCAGCCCCAGCATTTT. It encodes CASSSTGDSNQPQHF.